One and the same sample provided the 12 T cell receptor beta chains below, sequenced in a study of control samples from healthy donors and cancer patients. Profiling relied on immunoSEQ multiplex PCR, and the TCRdb table lists in-frame clones only, not all of them. The data contain 90,000 to 100,000 clones, about 80% of them seen just once; the ten biggest clones take up roughly a tenth. Specimen: blood. These receptors were taken from a woman in her 30s in good health.

The chain employs TRBV9 and TRBJ1-2, with D possibly TRBD1 on 6 matching bases. This CDR3 is 13 amino acids long. The V gene lost 4 bases and the J gene lost 8 bases, with 15 bases spanning the gap. The germline V gene encodes CDR1 SGDLS and CDR2 YYNGEE. The CDR3 bases are TGTGCCAGCAGCACCCAAGGCAGGGGCGGCTACACCTTC. Residues: CASSTQGRGGYTF.

This clone has more than one count but fewer than ten. V usage is TRBV7-2 and J usage is TRBJ1-2; D ambiguous. The CDR3 covers 14 residues. The germline V gene encodes CDR1 SGHTA and CDR2 FQGNSA. Trimming cost V 0 bases and J 0 bases, with 5 bases left between them. This chain's CDR3 is CASSLARANYGYTF. CDR3 in DNA: TGTGCCAGCAGCTTAGCTCGCGCTAACTATGGCTACACCTTC.

V usage is TRBV29-1 and J usage is TRBJ1-1; D not certain. Trimming pared 3 bases from V and 6 bases from J, leaving 8 bases between. This CDR3 region has 11 residues. Germline assignment: CDR1 SQVTM and CDR2 ANQGSEA. The CDR3 protein is CSVENGPEAFF. In nucleotides, the CDR3 is TGCAGCGTTGAGAACGGCCCTGAAGCTTTCTTT. The full variable domain, completed using reference TRBV29-1 and TRBJ1-1, is SAVISQKPSRDICQRGTSLTIQCQVDSQVTMMFWYRQQPGQSLTLIATANQGSEATYESGFVIDKFPISRPNLTFSTLTVSNMSPEDSSIYLCSVENGPEAFFGQGTRLTVV.

This clone was seen a few times. The chain carries TRBV18 and TRBJ1-5; 7 nucleotides match TRBD1. CDR3 length: 14 amino acids. Germline lookup yields CDR1 KGHSH and CDR2 LQKENI. The junction had 6 bases not matched to a gene; V was cut back by 6 bases and J by 4 bases. This chain's CDR3 is CASSEGQQNQPQHF. Here the CDR3 DNA reads TGTGCCAGCTCGGAGGGACAGCAGAATCAGCCCCAGCATTTT.

The chain couples TRBV6-6 to TRBJ1-4, with 8 bases that match TRBD1. The CDR3 loop spans 13 amino acids. Germline-derived CDR1 and CDR2 are MNHNY and SVGAGI (reference sequence). V shed 7 bases, J shed 8 bases, and the junction held 6 bases outside the gene matches. CDR3 protein: CASTTTGVEKLFF. The CDR3 DNA reads TGTGCCAGCACCACGACAGGGGTAGAAAAACTGTTTTTT.

The chain recombines TRBV9 with TRBJ2-3; D remains ambiguous. Germline-derived CDR1 and CDR2 are SGDLS and YYNGEE. CDR3 length: 16 amino acids. V gave up 0 bases and J gave up 2 bases, with 13 bases separating them. This chain's CDR3 is CASSVGIWQATDTQYF. CDR3 DNA: TGTGCCAGCAGCGTAGGGATATGGCAGGCCACAGATACGCAGTATTTT.

The genes are TRBV7-9 and TRBJ2-7; 7 bases align to TRBD1. Germline-derived CDR1 and CDR2 are SEHNR and FQNEAQ (reference sequence). This CDR3 comprises 13 residues. J gave up 3 bases and V 10 bases, and 9 bases lay outside the gene matches. This chain's CDR3 is CATDFGDSYEQYF. The CDR3 DNA reads as TGTGCCACCGACTTCGGGGACAGCTACGAGCAGTACTTC.

This chain joins TRBV6-5 and TRBJ1-2; the match to TRBD1 covers 8 bases. With 4 bases clipped from V and 6 bases from J, the junction kept 10 bases outside the gene matches. CDR1 is MNHEY, CDR2 SVGAGI, per germline. This CDR3 has 15 amino acids. The CDR3 coding sequence is TGTGCCAGCAGTTTAGACAGGGGAGTTAGGGATGGCTACACCTTC. Its translation is CASSLDRGVRDGYTF.

This clone has just a few counts. The chain recombines TRBV14 with TRBJ1-2; 8 bases are shared with TRBD1. The CDR3 sequence is 16 residues long. The germline V gene encodes CDR1 SGHDN and CDR2 FVKESK. V lost 4 bases and J lost 2; bases outside the gene matches: 9. The CDR3 DNA follows: TGTGCCAGCAGCCCTCCCCTTGGGACAGGCAACTATGGCTACACCTTC. This gives the protein CASSPPLGTGNYGYTF.

The chain combines TRBV21-1 with TRBJ1-2; the table names TRBD1, a call not compared with the DNA. TRBV21-1 is a pseudogene locus. The CDR3 extends over 11 amino acids. CDR3 loop: CASQDRNGYTF. CDR3 DNA sequence: TGTGCCAGTCAGGACAGAAACGGCTACACCTTC.

The chain recombines TRBV12-3 or TRBV12-4 with TRBJ2-1; D may be TRBD2 (6 bases). The CDR3 has 13 residues. With 5 bases removed from V and 10 bases from J, the gap between germline ends came to 15 bases. CDR3 DNA: TGTGCCAGCAGTCCCGACTGGAGGGTCGAGCAGTTCTTC. The encoded protein is CASSPDWRVEQFF.

The chain employs TRBV13 and TRBJ2-7; D is undetermined. CDR1 PRHDT and CDR2 FYEKMQ come from the germline V gene (reference sequence). The length of the CDR3 is 14 residues. With 0 bases removed from V and 3 bases from J, the gap between germline ends came to 9 bases. The CDR3 DNA reads TGTGCCAGCAGCTTAGGGCCCCCGCTCTACGAGCAGTACTTC. Translation: CASSLGPPLYEQYF.